This is a list of T cell receptor beta chains from one sample in a study of blood T cells in healthy people across ages. TCRdb re-called the 5' RACE reads with MiXCR, one entry per CDR3 protein. Of fewer than 800,000 distinct CDR3 sequences in the sample, 25% were seen once. The same data also went into a second study, on T cells of mothers and their children.

Sample: blood. These receptors were collected from a boy between 10 and 17 years old in good health. CDR3s include the opening cysteine and the closing phenylalanine or tryptophan. D genes are given only for firm matches. Size values are once, few and many counts, or a class for expanded clones, and some rows have none.

few | TRBJ2-1 | NA | TRBV3-1 | 14 | TGTGCCAGCAGCCAAGATCTGGGAGAAAATGGGCAGTTCTTC | CASSQDLGENGQFF
few | TRBJ2-3 | TRBD2 | TRBV5-1 | 15 | TGCGCCAGCAGAACCGGGACTAGCGGCACAGATACGCAGTATTTT | CASRTGTSGTDTQYF
NA | TRBJ1-2 | NA | TRBV28 | 11 | TGTGCCAGCAGTTGGTGGAATGGCTACACCTTC | CASSWWNGYTF
NA | TRBJ2-7 | TRBD2 | TRBV12-3/TRBV12-4 | 17 | TGTGCCAGCAGTCTACCGAAGGGACTAGCGGGAGTAGACGAGCAGTACTTC | CASSLPKGLAGVDEQYF
once | TRBJ2-1 | TRBD2 | TRBV28 | 16 | TGTGCCAGCAGTTTAGTGGGACTAGCGGGTAGCAATGAGCAGTTCTTC | CASSLVGLAGSNEQFF
NA | TRBJ2-7 | TRBD1 | TRBV6-2/TRBV6-3 | 15 | TGTGCCAGCAGAACTACCGGGACAGGCACCTACGAGCAGTACTTC | CASRTTGTGTYEQYF
NA | TRBJ2-7 | NA | TRBV4-1 | 17 | TGCGCCAGCAGCCAAGAGATTCCGGAAGGAGGGGTGGTCGAGCAGTACTTC | CASSQEIPEGGVVEQYF
NA | TRBJ2-7 | TRBD2 | TRBV7-2 | 15 | TGTGCCAGCAGCTTAGTTTCTAGCGGGGAGTACGAGCAGTACTTC | CASSLVSSGEYEQYF
many | TRBJ2-5 | NA | TRBV7-7 | 13 | TGTGCTAGCAGCCACCCCCCGGTGGAGACCCAGTACTTC | CASSHPPVETQYF
many | TRBJ2-3 | TRBD1 | TRBV5-1 | 15 | TGTGCCAGCAGCTTAGACAGGGGTAGCACAGATACGCAGTATTTT | CASSLDRGSTDTQYF
few | TRBJ1-2 | TRBD1 | TRBV10-3 | 14 | TGTGCCATCAGTGAGGGGGACAGGTTATATGGCTACACCTTC | CAISEGDRLYGYTF
NA | TRBJ2-7 | NA | TRBV6-2/TRBV6-3 | 15 | TGTGCCAGCAGTTACTCAAAAGGGACTGTCTACGAGCAGTACTTC | CASSYSKGTVYEQYF
NA | TRBJ2-1 | NA | TRBV7-9 | 14 | TGTGCCAGCATGCTGACAACTTCGGGCAATGAGCAGTTCTTC | CASMLTTSGNEQFF
few | TRBJ1-3 | NA | TRBV12-3/TRBV12-4 | 16 | TGTGCCAGCAGTTTAGCCCTGGGAGGGACTGGAAACACCATATATTTT | CASSLALGGTGNTIYF
few | TRBJ1-5 | NA | TRBV3-1 | 15 | TGTGCCAGCAGCCAAGGAGGCTCTGGCAATCAGCCCCAGCATTTT | CASSQGGSGNQPQHF
few | TRBJ2-5 | NA | TRBV12-3/TRBV12-4 | 12 | TGTGCCAGCAGGTTATTCCGAGAGACCCAGTACTTC | CASRLFRETQYF
few | TRBJ2-7 | TRBD1 | TRBV7-9 | 16 | TGTGCCAGCAGCCATCGACAGGGGGTCTGGGTCTACGAGCAGTACTTC | CASSHRQGVWVYEQYF
NA | TRBJ1-5 | NA | TRBV4-3 | 16 | TGCGCCAGCAGCCAAGATCTGAGACACCTCCATCAGCCCCAGCATTTT | CASSQDLRHLHQPQHF
NA | TRBJ2-7 | TRBD2 | TRBV18 | 18 | TGTGCCTGCTCACCACCTAAGACTAGCGGGAGGGCCGCCTACGAGCAGTACTTC | CACSPPKTSGRAAYEQYF
NA | TRBJ1-1 | TRBD1 | TRBV18 | 17 | TGTGCCAGCTCACCAACCCGAGGACAGGGGATTAACACTGAAGCTTTCTTT | CASSPTRGQGINTEAFF
NA | TRBJ2-1 | TRBD1 | TRBV28 | 16 | TGTGCCAGCAGTTCAGGTAGTTTGGGACAGGGTAATGAGCAGTTCTTC | CASSSGSLGQGNEQFF
few | TRBJ2-1 | TRBD2 | TRBV10-1 | 17 | TGCGCCAGCAGTGAGTTTCCAGCGGGAGTTCTGTACAATGAGCAGTTCTTC | CASSEFPAGVLYNEQFF
few | TRBJ2-3 | NA | TRBV29-1 | 13 | TGCAGCGTGAAAGTAGAATTCACAGATACGCAGTATTTT | CSVKVEFTDTQYF
NA | TRBJ2-3 | NA | TRBV20-1 | 14 | TGCAGTGCTAGCGGGGGTTTTTACACAGATACGCGGTATTTT | CSASGGFYTDTRYF
NA | TRBJ2-3 | NA | TRBV3-1 | 11 | TGTGCCAGCAGCAGGCGAGATACGCAGTATTTT | CASSRRDTQYF
few | TRBJ2-7 | TRBD2 | TRBV6-6 | 16 | TGTGCCAGCAGTTACGTCCTAGCGGTACCTGCCTACGAGCAGTACTTC | CASSYVLAVPAYEQYF
NA | TRBJ1-1 | TRBD1 | TRBV3-1 | 12 | TGTGCCAGCAGCCAAAAACAGGGGCAAGCTTTCTTT | CASSQKQGQAFF
NA | TRBJ1-5 | NA | TRBV7-4 | 16 | TGTGCCAGCAGCTTAGTCTTCACAGCCTTCAATCAGCCCCAGCATTTT | CASSLVFTAFNQPQHF
NA | TRBJ2-1 | TRBD2 | TRBV7-6 | 15 | TGTGCCAGCAGCCCCCGGGGGGAGGGCCGCAATGAGCAGTTCTTC | CASSPRGEGRNEQFF
NA | TRBJ2-5 | NA | TRBV3-1 | 14 | TGTGCCAGCAGCCTAGCGGCTCTCCAAGAGACCCAGTACTTC | CASSLAALQETQYF
NA | TRBJ2-7 | NA | TRBV28 | 12 | TGTGCCAGCAGTTTGTCCCGGGCTGAGCAGTACTTC | CASSLSRAEQYF
NA | TRBJ2-1 | TRBD1 | TRBV10-1 | 14 | TGCGCCAGCAGTGAGGACAGGGTGACGAATGAGCAGTTCTTC | CASSEDRVTNEQFF
NA | TRBJ2-3 | TRBD1 | TRBV7-6 | 17 | TGTGCCAGCAGCTTAAGGGACAGGGTATTGGTCACAGATACGCAGTATTTT | CASSLRDRVLVTDTQYF
few | TRBJ2-5 | NA | TRBV5-1 | 16 | TGCGCCAGCAGCTTAGTTGCGGACAGCTACCAAGAGACCCAGTACTTC | CASSLVADSYQETQYF
NA | TRBJ1-1 | NA | TRBV9 | 14 | TGTGCCAGCAGCGCACAAGGTCGGGACACTGAAGCTTTCTTT | CASSAQGRDTEAFF
NA | TRBJ2-7 | NA | TRBV6-1 | 17 | TGTGCCAGCAGTGATCTTGTACTCAGGGGTAAATCCTACGAGCAGTACTTC | CASSDLVLRGKSYEQYF
NA | TRBJ1-1 | NA | TRBV6-1 | 20 | TGTGCCAGCAGTGAAGAGATCCCAATCGAATACAACTCCTTGAACACTGAAGCTTTCTTT | CASSEEIPIEYNSLNTEAFF
NA | TRBJ2-5 | NA | TRBV29-1 | 14 | TGCAGCGAGGGGAGCCCAGGGGCGGGAGAGACCCAGTACTTC | CSEGSPGAGETQYF
NA | TRBJ2-1 | TRBD2 | TRBV18 | 16 | TGTGTCAGCTCAAGACCTCTAGCGGGATCCTACAATGAGCAGTTCTTC | CVSSRPLAGSYNEQFF
NA | TRBJ2-5 | NA | TRBV6-1 | 16 | TGTGCCAGCAGCCGGGGGGCGACAGGGATTCAAGAGACCCAGTACTTC | CASSRGATGIQETQYF
few | TRBJ1-4 | TRBD1 | TRBV12-3/TRBV12-4 | 14 | TGTGCCAGCACTAGACAGGGTTCCTATGAAAAACTGTTTTTT | CASTRQGSYEKLFF
few | TRBJ2-5 | NA | TRBV5-5 | 14 | TGTGCCAGCAGCCTGTACGGGACCGCCTGGGAGCAGTACTTC | CASSLYGTAWEQYF
NA | TRBJ1-2 | NA | TRBV7-9 | 14 | TGTGCCAGCAGCTTAGCGCGGGCAGGGGATGGCTACACCTTC | CASSLARAGDGYTF
few | TRBJ2-1 | TRBD1 | TRBV3-1 | 14 | TGTGCCAGCAGCCAAGAAGGGACAGGGGATGAGCAGTTCTTC | CASSQEGTGDEQFF
NA | TRBJ2-7 | TRBD1 | TRBV5-1 | 15 | TGCGCCAGCAGCTTGGAGGGGGCTAACTCCTACGAGCAGTACTTC | CASSLEGANSYEQYF
few | TRBJ2-1 | TRBD1 | TRBV7-9 | 16 | TGTGCCAGCAGCCCAGACGACAGGGGCGCCTACAATGAGCAGTTCTTC | CASSPDDRGAYNEQFF
NA | TRBJ2-7 | NA | TRBV7-6 | 13 | TGTGCCAGCAGCCCCAACCGGGTCAGTGAGCAGTACTTC | CASSPNRVSEQYF
NA | TRBJ2-4 | NA | TRBV19 | 12 | TGTGCCAGTGGAATGGGGTCCGGGATTCAGTACTTC | CASGMGSGIQYF
NA | TRBJ2-7 | TRBD1 | TRBV25-1 | 12 | TGTGCCAGCAGTGGGACAGGGAACGAGCAGTACTTC | CASSGTGNEQYF
few | TRBJ2-1 | NA | TRBV6-4 | 14 | TGTGCCAGCAGTAGCGAGAGCTCCTACAATGAGCAGTTCTTC | CASSSESSYNEQFF
few | TRBJ2-1 | NA | TRBV18 | 13 | TGTGCCAGCTCACCCTCCTCGGGCGATGAGCAGTTCTTC | CASSPSSGDEQFF
NA | TRBJ1-6 | TRBD1 | TRBV7-2 | 16 | TGTGCCAGCAGCTCTGGACAGGGGATTTATAATTCACCCCTCCACTTT | CASSSGQGIYNSPLHF
few | TRBJ2-3 | NA | TRBV15 | 14 | TGTGCCACCAGTCAGGGTGGGGGTATTGATACGCAGTATTTT | CATSQGGGIDTQYF
few | TRBJ2-7 | TRBD1 | TRBV6-6 | 15 | TGTGCCAGTACACGGATGGACAGGGTTGGGTACGAGCAGTACTTC | CASTRMDRVGYEQYF